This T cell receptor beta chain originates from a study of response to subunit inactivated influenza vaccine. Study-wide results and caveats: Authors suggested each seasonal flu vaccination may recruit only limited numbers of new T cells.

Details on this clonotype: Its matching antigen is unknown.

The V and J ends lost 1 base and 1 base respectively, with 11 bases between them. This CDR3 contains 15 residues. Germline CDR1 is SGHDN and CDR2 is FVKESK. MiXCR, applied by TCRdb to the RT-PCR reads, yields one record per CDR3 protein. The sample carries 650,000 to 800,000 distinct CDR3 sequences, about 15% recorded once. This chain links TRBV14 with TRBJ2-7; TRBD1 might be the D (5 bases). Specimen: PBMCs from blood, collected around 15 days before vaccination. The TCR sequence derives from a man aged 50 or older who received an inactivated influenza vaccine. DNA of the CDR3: TGTGCCAGCAGCCAAGGGTCAGGGTTATCCTACGAGCAGTACTTC. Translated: CASSQGSGLSYEQYF.